These T cell receptor beta chains were read from a single sample in a study of blood T cell repertoires in COVID-19. TCRdb's copy holds only in-frame clones and misses some; the assay was immunoSEQ multiplex PCR. The repertoire includes some 150,000 clones, roughly nine tenths of them detected once, and 7% to 8% sits in the top ten. Sequenced sample: peripheral blood. These receptors originate from a woman of 80 years or more in a cohort sampled during active or convalescent COVID-19. CDR3s include the opening cysteine and the closing phenylalanine or tryptophan. The D gene is left open where the match is weak. Clone size is stated in some rows and not others, as once, few, many or a class when expanded.

>TRBV3-1/TRBV3-2|TRBJ2-5|NA|once
TGTGCCAGCAGCCAAACCCGGGACTTATACTTC
CASSQTRDLYF
>TRBV29-1|TRBJ2-1|NA|once
TGCAGCGTTCAACCGGGGTCCGGCTCCTACAATGAGCAGTTCTTC
CSVQPGSGSYNEQFF
>TRBV5-4|TRBJ2-6|NA|NA
TGTGCCAGCAGCTTGTTGACAGACACTTATGGGGCCAACGTCCTGACTTTC
CASSLLTDTYGANVLTF
>TRBV4-2|TRBJ1-6|NA|once
TGTGCCAGCAGCCAAGAACGACAAATAAATTCACCCCTCCACTTT
CASSQERQINSPLHF
>TRBV21-1|TRBJ1-1|NA|NA
TGTGCCAGCAGCAGTCTGTTTCCCGATTGCGGGACAGGGGGCATGAACACTGAAGCTTTCTTT
CASSSLFPDCGTGGMNTEAFF
>TRBV19|TRBJ1-2|NA|NA
TGTGCCAGCCAGAAACAGGAGAACTATGGCTACACCTTC
CASQKQENYGYTF
>TRBV6-1|TRBJ1-5|NA|once
TGTGCCAGCAGTGAAGCCGGGTTAAGACAGCCCCAGCATTTT
CASSEAGLRQPQHF
>TRBV20-1|TRBJ1-2|NA|NA
TGCAGTGCTCCACATAACTATGGCTACACCTTC
CSAPHNYGYTF
>TRBV5-6|TRBJ2-6|NA|NA
TGTGCCAGCAGCACCCCGGGGAGCGTGGCTTTC
CASSTPGSVAF
>TRBV30|TRBJ1-1|NA|NA
TGTGCCTGGAGTACTCAGGGTATCGGTGAAGCTTTCTTT
CAWSTQGIGEAFF
>TRBV5-1|TRBJ2-6|TRBD1|NA
TGCGCCAGCAGCTCTGCCGGGACAGGGGGAGCGGCCAACGTCCTGACTTTC
CASSSAGTGGAANVLTF
>TRBV6-5|TRBJ1-1|NA|NA
TGTGCCCGCCCCGTGGGAGGAACGGCTGAAGCTTTCTTT
CARPVGGTAEAFF
>TRBV11-2|TRBJ1-3|NA|few
TGTGCCAGCAGCTCGCCGGGAATTTACAGGGCTGGAAACACCATATATTTT
CASSSPGIYRAGNTIYF
>TRBV11-2|TRBJ2-1|NA|NA
TGTGCCAGCAGCTTAATCCGGGGGAGGCCCCATGAGCAGTTCTTC
CASSLIRGRPHEQFF
>TRBV27|TRBJ1-3|TRBD1|NA
TGTGCCAGCGGACAGGGGAACACCATATATTTT
CASGQGNTIYF
>TRBV10-3|TRBJ1-1|NA|NA
TGTGCCATGGGCGGGGGTATGAACACTGAAGCTTTCTTT
CAMGGGMNTEAFF
>TRBV24-1|TRBJ2-1|TRBD2|once
TGTGCCACCAGTGATTTGAGGACTAGCGGGAGTAACTACAATGAGCAGTTCTTC
CATSDLRTSGSNYNEQFF
>TRBV15|TRBJ1-2|NA|NA
TGTGCCACCAGCAGAGTAAGGCAGGTAGCTAACTATGGCTACACCTTC
CATSRVRQVANYGYTF
>TRBV5-4|TRBJ2-7|TRBD1|NA
TGTGCCAGCAGCTTACCGGGACAGAGCTACGAGCAGTACTTC
CASSLPGQSYEQYF
>TRBV18|TRBJ2-6|NA|NA
TGTGCCAGCTCACCACTGAGGGCAGGGGCTGGGGCCAACGTCCTGACTTTC
CASSPLRAGAGANVLTF
>TRBV10-2|TRBJ1-5|TRBD1|once
TGCGCCAGCAGACCGACAGGGGGCTTTCGGAATCAGCCCCAGCATTTT
CASRPTGGFRNQPQHF
>TRBV16|TRBJ1-5|NA|NA
TGTGCCAGCAGCCAATCGGGGTGGGGGCAGTATAGCAATCAGCCCCAGCATTTT
CASSQSGWGQYSNQPQHF
>TRBV27|TRBJ1-2|TRBD1|NA
TGTGCCAGCAGTTTCAAGACAGGGGGCGGTTTTGGGTATGGCTACACCTTC
CASSFKTGGGFGYGYTF
>TRBV7-2|TRBJ1-4|TRBD1|NA
TGTGCCAGCAGCCGGACAGGGGTTAATGAAAAACTGTTTTTT
CASSRTGVNEKLFF
>TRBV27|TRBJ2-5|TRBD1|few
TGTGCCAGCAGTCCAGGGACAGGGAGACAGACCCAGTACTTC
CASSPGTGRQTQYF
>TRBV7-9|TRBJ1-1|NA|NA
TGTGCCAGCAGCTTATCACTCAACACTGAAGCTTTCTTT
CASSLSLNTEAFF
>TRBV21-1|TRBJ2-3|NA|NA
TGTGCCATCGGGCCCGGGAGGGATACGCAGTATTTT
CAIGPGRDTQYF
>TRBV2|TRBJ1-5|NA|NA
TGTGCCAGCAGTGAATCCACGGGGTTTCAGCCCCAGCATTTT
CASSESTGFQPQHF